The clone carrying this T cell receptor beta chain was seen repeatedly, ten times or more. Its cognate antigen is unknown. Both iRepertoire HTBI primers and Arm-PCR of CDR3 regions were used to build the TCR beta libraries. TCRdb re-derived calls from the multiplex PCR reads in MiXCR, one entry per CDR3 protein. The data show a few hundred thousand distinct CDR3 sequences, with roughly a quarter seen just once and around 24% held by the top ten. The CDR3 loop spans 15 amino acids. With 6 bases clipped from V and 4 bases from J, the junction kept 8 bases outside the gene matches. Germline CDR1 is MDHEN and CDR2 is SYDVKM. Time point reported: persistent/refractory GD, antithyroid drugs over 5 years with positive TRAb. After RNA was extracted from PBMCs, the TCR library was made from it. From an endocrinology department in Xi'an, China, came the patients. The sample belongs to a study of regulatory T cells in long-lasting Graves disease.

Findings and caveats of the study: Among the persistent patients, fewer than 3,500 public clonotypes were shared, more than the 966 shared among new patients. The small sample size may have reduced accuracy. TRBV28, TRBJ1-2 and TRBJ2-5 emerged as the favored segments in persistent disease.

Sequencing used peripheral blood mononuclear cells (PBMCs), obtained when the disease was refractory, from a patient treated with antithyroid drugs. The chain joins TRBV28 to TRBJ1-5, with 8 bases matching TRBD1. The origin of this receptor is a female donor with Graves disease. The CDR3 DNA reads TGTGCCAGCAGCTCGGACAGGGCCCCTAATCAGCCCCAGCATTTT. Translating gives CASSSDRAPNQPQHF.